This T cell receptor beta chain was documented in a study of shared clonotypes between healthy human individuals. The CDR3 consists of 12 residues. The germline gives CDR1 MDHEN, CDR2 SYDVKM. Between the trimmed V and J ends, which lost 8 bases and 2 bases, there was a span of 7 bases. Some clones are missing from TCRdb's copy, which holds only in-frame ones; the method was immunoSEQ multiplex PCR. The sample comprises approximately 99,000 clones, about 70% of which are singletons, and around 26% rests with the top ten. Sequenced material: memory CD8+ T cells sorted from blood. Subset defined: CD45RO+ cells pooled with CCR7-negative TemRA cells. The chain carries TRBV28 and TRBJ2-1; a weak D match, TRBD2 (6 bases). The source is a woman aged 25 to 39 in good health. CDR3 nucleotide sequence: TGTGCCAGCGGAGGGGCCTACAATGAGCAGTTCTTC. Translated, it gives CASGGAYNEQFF.